These 16 T cell receptor beta chains share one sample of origin, sequenced in a study of blood T cell repertoires in COVID-19. Profiling relied on immunoSEQ multiplex PCR, and the TCRdb table lists in-frame clones only, not all of them. In the table there are hundreds of thousands of clones, nearly 90% of which are singletons. The specimen was peripheral blood. The source is a woman in her 30s with acute or convalescent COVID-19.

This clone was seen just once. The chain recombines TRBV5-6 with TRBJ2-7, with 9 bases identical to TRBD1. The germline V gene encodes CDR1 SGHDT and CDR2 YYEEEE. CDR3 length: 15 residues. Trimming took 2 bases from V and 7 from J; bases not matched to a gene: 10. CDR3 loop: CASSLYRDRVFEQYF. The DNA for the CDR3 is TGTGCCAGCAGCTTATACCGGGACAGGGTCTTTGAGCAGTACTTC.

In its sample, this clone was seen a few times. The chain couples TRBV6-5 to TRBJ2-5; TRBD2 is a possible D gene (6 bases). Between the trimmed V and J ends, which lost 0 bases and 8 bases, there was a span of 13 bases. This CDR3 spans 14 amino acids. CDR1 is MNHEY and CDR2 is SVGAGI in the germline V gene. The CDR3 sequence is CASSYSIEAGTQYF. CDR3 DNA sequence: TGTGCCAGCAGTTACTCGATCGAGGCGGGAACCCAGTACTTC.

The V call is TRBV7-2, the J call TRBJ2-1; 8 bases match TRBD2. This CDR3 is 15 amino acids long. The junction had 3 bases not matched to a gene; V was cut back by 1 base and J by 4 bases. Germline CDR1 SGHTA, CDR2 FQGNSA. The CDR3 nucleotides are TGTGCCAGCAGCTTAGTCACTAGCGGATACAATGAGCAGTTCTTC. It is translated as CASSLVTSGYNEQFF.

The chain uses TRBV7-8 and TRBJ1-5; tentative D call: TRBD1 (6 bases). CDR3 length equals 14 residues. Per the germline V gene, CDR1 is SGHVS and CDR2 is FQNEAQ. The V gene lost 2 bases and the J gene lost 4 bases, with 9 bases spanning the gap. The CDR3 protein is CASSLLQGNQPQHF. CDR3 coding DNA: TGTGCCAGCAGCTTATTACAGGGTAATCAGCCCCAGCATTTT.

The chain uses TRBV15 and TRBJ2-1; 7 positions match TRBD2. The CDR3 runs to 16 residues. V was pared by 5 bases and J by 3 bases, with 10 bases of the junction left unmatched. Germline V lookup: CDR1 LNHNV, CDR2 YYDKDF (reference sequence). CDR3: CATSPQAGVGYNEQFF. CDR3 DNA: TGTGCCACCAGCCCACAGGCGGGAGTTGGCTACAATGAGCAGTTCTTC.

The chain carries TRBV7-2 and TRBJ2-7, with 9 bases lining up with TRBD2. Germline V gene lookup returns CDR1 SGHTA and CDR2 FQGNSA. The junction had 9 bases not matched to a gene; V was cut back by 3 bases and J by 9 bases. The CDR3 is made up of 14 amino acids. The CDR3 reads CASSLYLAGSAQYF. CDR3 sequence (DNA): TGTGCCAGCAGCTTGTATCTAGCGGGAAGCGCGCAGTACTTC.

The rearrangement links TRBV18 to TRBJ2-1; 9 nucleotides line up with TRBD1. The CDR3 extends over 13 amino acids. With V trimmed by 3 bases and J by 8 bases, 2 bases remained unmatched. Germline V gives CDR1 KGHSH, CDR2 LQKENI. The CDR3 coding sequence is TGTGCCAGCTCACCTCGACAGGGGGATGAGCAGTTCTTC. Translation gives CASSPRQGDEQFF.

The chain employs TRBV3-1 (or the pseudogene TRBV3-2) and TRBJ2-4; D is unresolved. V lost 0 bases, J lost 8 bases, and 8 bases lay in between. Germline V gives CDR1 LGHDT, CDR2 YNNKEL (reference sequence). The CDR3 has 13 residues. CDR3 amino acids: CASSQEPGHIQYF. Written as DNA, the CDR3 is TGTGCCAGCAGCCAAGAACCGGGTCACATTCAGTACTTC.

This clone was picked up one time. This rearrangement joins TRBV7-8 to TRBJ1-5, with D unclear. This CDR3 has 15 amino acids. Looked up from germline, CDR1 is SGHVS and CDR2 is FQNEAQ. Trimming shortened V by 1 base and J by 3 bases, and 10 bases separated the two germline ends. CDR3 region: CASSLERAVNQPQHF. The CDR3, as DNA: TGTGCCAGCAGCTTAGAGAGGGCGGTCAATCAGCCCCAGCATTTT. Filled out from reference TRBV7-8 and TRBJ1-5, the complete variable domain reads GAGVSQSPRYKVAKRGQDVALRCDPISGHVSLFWYQQALGQGPEFLTYFQNEAQLDKSGLPSDRFFAERPEGSVSTLKIQRTQQEDSAVYLCASSLERAVNQPQHFGDGTRLSIL.

The chain joins TRBV29-1 to TRBJ2-1; D gene ambiguous. CDR1 is SQVTM and CDR2 is ANQGSEA in the germline V gene. The CDR3 is made up of 11 amino acids. V lost 4 bases to trimming and J lost 5 bases, with 6 bases between them. The CDR3 DNA sequence: TGCAGCGTTGGCAGTAACAATGAGCAGTTCTTC. The encoded protein is CSVGSNNEQFF.

V usage is TRBV9 and J usage is TRBJ1-3, with D unresolved. The V end lost 4 bases, the J end lost 0 bases, and 14 bases lay between the germline ends. Germline CDR1 reads SGDLS; CDR2 reads YYNGEE. This CDR3 has 16 amino acids. The CDR3 is CASSTTPLDSGNTIYF. The CDR3 DNA reads TGTGCCAGCAGCACCACCCCATTAGACTCTGGAAACACCATATATTTT.

This chain uses TRBV30 with TRBJ1-5, with no clear D. The CDR3 loop spans 15 amino acids. Germline V lookup: CDR1 GTSNPN, CDR2 SVGIG (reference sequence). V gave up 1 base and J gave up 0 bases, with 10 bases separating them. The CDR3 DNA reads TGTGCCTGGAGTGCCCCCGGGAGTAGCAATCAGCCCCAGCATTTT. It translates to CAWSAPGSSNQPQHF.

Only one count was recorded for this clone. In DNA, the CDR3 is TGTGCCAGCAGAGACACCGGGACAGGGGCGCGGGATGAGCAGTTCTTC. It codes for CASRDTGTGARDEQFF. J is TRBJ2-1 and V is TRBV2; 10 bases are shared with TRBD1. Germline V gene data show CDR1 as SNHLY and CDR2 as FYNNEI. J gave up 8 bases and V 6 bases, and 13 bases lay outside the gene matches. The CDR3 runs 16 residues. Variable domain in full (rest from reference TRBV2 and TRBJ2-1): EPEVTQTPSHQVTQMGQEVILRCVPISNHLYFYWYRQILGQKVEFLVSFYNNEISEKSEIFDDQFSVERPDGSNFTLKIRSTKLEDSAMYFCASRDTGTGARDEQFFGPGTRLTVL.

This chain connects TRBV7-2 to TRBJ2-1; 12 bases are shared with TRBD2. CDR1 is SGHTA and CDR2 is FQGNSA in the germline V gene. V lost 2 bases and J lost 4; bases outside the gene matches: 3. The CDR3 loop spans 16 amino acids. The CDR3 here is CASSLSLAGGYNEQFF. CDR3 DNA: TGTGCCAGCAGCTTATCTCTAGCGGGAGGGTACAATGAGCAGTTCTTC.

This clone was counted a few times. The genes are TRBV6-1 and TRBJ2-1; TRBD2 agrees at 10 bases. Per germline, CDR1 MNHNS and CDR2 SASEGT. The V gene end was trimmed by 2 bases and the J gene end by 0 bases; junction bases not matched to a gene: 10. The CDR3 covers 19 residues. The CDR3 DNA reads as TGTGCCAGCAGTGAAAAAAGCCCACTAGCGGGGATCTCCTACAATGAGCAGTTCTTC. This sequence encodes CASSEKSPLAGISYNEQFF.

For the CDR3, the DNA is TGTGCCAGCAGCCCGGGTGCAGGGGCTGGGGCCAACGTCCTGACTTTC. It encodes CASSPGAGAGANVLTF. V and J are TRBV7-2 and TRBJ2-6, with D tentatively TRBD1 (6 bases). Germline CDR1 and CDR2: SGHTA and FQGNSA. This CDR3 is 16 amino acids long. With 5 bases removed from V and 2 bases from J, the gap between germline ends came to 13 bases.